The TCR beta chain described here comes from a study of identical twins. Deletions cut 6 bases from V and 5 bases from J, with 13 bases between. The CDR3 runs 14 residues. TCRdb reanalysed the 5' RACE reads using MiXCR and keeps one entry per CDR3 protein. In the table there are some 630,000 distinct CDR3 sequences, roughly 7.1% of which are singletons. Notes on this clonotype: Its antigen is unidentified.

Study-level points and caveats: The conclusions drew on cross-sectional statistical analysis instead of tracking the same donors. Out-of-frame beta sequences exhibited a weaker degree of excess twin sharing.

The same specimen was also included in a second study, on yellow fever vaccine responses in identical twins.

The TCR originated in a woman aged 18 to 35 in good health. The sequenced material came from PBMCs. V gene TRBV12-3 or TRBV12-4 combines with J gene TRBJ1-4, with TRBD1 as a possible D gene (5 bases). The CDR3: CASSEKGPNEKLFF. CDR3 coding DNA: TGTGCCAGCAGCGAGAAGGGACCGAATGAAAAACTGTTTTTT.